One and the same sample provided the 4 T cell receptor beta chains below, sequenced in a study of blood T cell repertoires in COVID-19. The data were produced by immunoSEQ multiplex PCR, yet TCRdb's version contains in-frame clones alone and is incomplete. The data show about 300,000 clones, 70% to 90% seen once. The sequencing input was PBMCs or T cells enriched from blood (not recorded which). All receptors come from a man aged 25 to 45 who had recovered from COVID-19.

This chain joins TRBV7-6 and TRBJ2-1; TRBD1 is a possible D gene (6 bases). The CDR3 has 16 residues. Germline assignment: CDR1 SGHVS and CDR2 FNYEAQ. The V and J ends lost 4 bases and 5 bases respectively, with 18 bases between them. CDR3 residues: CASSWDTPGNHNEQFF. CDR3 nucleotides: TGTGCCAGCAGCTGGGACACGCCGGGCAACCACAATGAGCAGTTCTTC.

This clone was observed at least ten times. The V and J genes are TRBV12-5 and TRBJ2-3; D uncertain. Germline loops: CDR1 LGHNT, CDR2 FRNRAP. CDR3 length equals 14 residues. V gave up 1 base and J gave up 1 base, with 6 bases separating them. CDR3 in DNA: TGTGCTAGTGGTTTGGCCTCGGGCACAGATACGCAGTATTTT. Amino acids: CASGLASGTDTQYF.

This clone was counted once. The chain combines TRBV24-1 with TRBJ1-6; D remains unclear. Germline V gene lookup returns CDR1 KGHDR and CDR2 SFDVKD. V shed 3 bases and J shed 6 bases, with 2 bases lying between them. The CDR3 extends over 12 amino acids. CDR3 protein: CATSDLNSPLHF. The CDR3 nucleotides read TGTGCCACCAGTGATCTTAATTCACCCCTCCACTTT.

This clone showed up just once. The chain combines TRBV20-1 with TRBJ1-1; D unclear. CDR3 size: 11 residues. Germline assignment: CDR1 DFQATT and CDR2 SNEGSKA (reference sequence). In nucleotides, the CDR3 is TGCAGGGGAGGGCTGGGCACTGAAGCTTTCTTT. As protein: CRGGLGTEAFF.